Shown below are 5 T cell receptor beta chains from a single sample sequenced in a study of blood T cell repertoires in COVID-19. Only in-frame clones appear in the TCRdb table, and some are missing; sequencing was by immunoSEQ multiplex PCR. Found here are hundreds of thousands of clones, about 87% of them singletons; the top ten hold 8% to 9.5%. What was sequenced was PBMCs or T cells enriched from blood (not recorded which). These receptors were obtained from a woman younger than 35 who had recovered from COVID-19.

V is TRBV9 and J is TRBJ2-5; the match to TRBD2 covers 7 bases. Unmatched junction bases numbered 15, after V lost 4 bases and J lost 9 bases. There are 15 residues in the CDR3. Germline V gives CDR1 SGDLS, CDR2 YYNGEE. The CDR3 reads CASSFRTRLLRAQYF. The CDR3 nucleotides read TGTGCCAGCAGCTTTCGGACTAGATTATTAAGAGCCCAGTACTTC. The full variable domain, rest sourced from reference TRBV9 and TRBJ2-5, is DSGVTQTPKHLITATGQRVTLRCSPRSGDLSVYWYQQSLDQGLQFLIQYYNGEERAKGNILERFSAQQFPDLHSELNLSSLELGDSALYFCASSFRTRLLRAQYFGPGTRLLVL.

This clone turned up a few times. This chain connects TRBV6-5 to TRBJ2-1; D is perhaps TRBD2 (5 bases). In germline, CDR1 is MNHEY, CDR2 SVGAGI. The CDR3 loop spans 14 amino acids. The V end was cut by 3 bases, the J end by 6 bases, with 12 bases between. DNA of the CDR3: TGTGCCAGCAGTTATCCGGGGTCTGGCAATGAGCAGTTCTTC. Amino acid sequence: CASSYPGSGNEQFF.

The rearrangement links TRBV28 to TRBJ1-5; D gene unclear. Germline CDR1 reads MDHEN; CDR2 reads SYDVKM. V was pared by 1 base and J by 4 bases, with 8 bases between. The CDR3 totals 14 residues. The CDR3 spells CASSLYADNQPQHF. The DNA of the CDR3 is TGTGCCAGCAGTTTATACGCGGATAATCAGCCCCAGCATTTT.

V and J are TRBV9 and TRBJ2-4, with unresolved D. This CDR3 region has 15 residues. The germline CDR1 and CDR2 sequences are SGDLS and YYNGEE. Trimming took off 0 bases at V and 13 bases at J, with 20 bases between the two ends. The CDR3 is CASSVAISPFQSQYF. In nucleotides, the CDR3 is TGTGCCAGCAGCGTAGCGATTAGTCCATTCCAATCGCAGTACTTC.

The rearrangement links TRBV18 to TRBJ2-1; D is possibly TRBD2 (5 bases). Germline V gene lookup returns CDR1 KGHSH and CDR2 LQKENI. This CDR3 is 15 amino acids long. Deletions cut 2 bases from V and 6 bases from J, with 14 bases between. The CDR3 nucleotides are TGTGCCAGCTCACCAGGACTTATCCCCCCCAATGAGCAGTTCTTC. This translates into CASSPGLIPPNEQFF.